Listed below are T cell receptor beta chains from one sample, sequenced in a study of cytomegalovirus exposure and HLA in healthy donors. The protocol was immunoSEQ multiplex PCR, while the TCRdb copy is restricted to in-frame clones and leaves out a portion. The sample carries under 200,000 clones, around 80% recorded once. The sample comprised PBMCs. The receptors here all came from a woman aged 45-60 years in good health and CMV-seropositive. CDR3s include the opening cysteine and the closing phenylalanine or tryptophan. D genes are given only for firm matches. Size is omitted from some rows. Given values are once, few, many or a class for expanded clones.

clone_size,v_call,d_call,cdr3_length,cdr3_aa
-,TRBV5-1,-,13,CASSLTGPYEQYF
-,TRBV27,TRBD1,14,CASQPGQGYYEQYF
-,TRBV29-1,-,13,CSGGSQDTGELFF
-,TRBV9,-,15,CASSVLGDGKETQYF
-,TRBV6-6,-,13,CASSSNANTEAFF
-,TRBV29-1,-,12,CSVVRDKETQYF
-,TRBV6-6,-,12,CASSFKNEKLFF
once,TRBV6-1,-,16,CASSGTGRFSGNTIYF
-,TRBV15,-,14,CATSRIYSNQPQHF
once,TRBV5-1,-,15,CASSGNRVNTGELFF
-,TRBV27,-,14,CASSLGPPRGEQYF
-,TRBV27,-,13,CASSFGSSDEQYF
-,TRBV7-2,TRBD1,15,CASSRPGQGLYGYTF
once,TRBV7-2,TRBD2,16,CASSFPGLAATDTQYF
-,TRBV4-3,TRBD1,21,CASSQDLFSATGISGANVLTF
-,TRBV5-5,TRBD1,18,CASSFSSLAGQGSYEQYF
-,TRBV5-6,-,17,CASSFLPEVTWGNTIYF
-,TRBV6-1,-,15,CASSEAGALYNEQFF
once,TRBV28,TRBD1,14,CASSLGRQGYGYTF
few,TRBV10-3,TRBD1,15,CAISERQGGWNEQFF
-,TRBV27,-,13,CASSLGGNTEAFF
-,TRBV29-1,TRBD1,16,CSVAGQGAFLTDTQYF
few,TRBV29-1,TRBD1,15,CSVDPGQGSRETQYF
-,TRBV4-2,TRBD2,15,CASSQALAGTYEQYF
-,TRBV25-1,-,14,CASSEYRAWGGYTF
once,TRBV28,TRBD1,16,CASSFKTGGLNTEAFF
-,TRBV7-2,TRBD1,15,CASSFTGTVNQPQHF
-,TRBV18,-,16,CASSPLAGAYNYEQYF
-,TRBV2,-,11,CAGQRFYGYTF
-,TRBV7-9,-,13,CASSSTATGELFF
-,TRBV7-2,TRBD1,15,CASSLTGRGIYGYTF
-,TRBV11-2,TRBD1,15,CASSQGTGRSYEQYF
-,TRBV10-3,-,16,CAISDTYGGPWNEQFF
few,TRBV19,-,14,CASSIVRWGNTIYF
few,TRBV2,TRBD1,16,CASTAFLTGALSPLHF
-,TRBV5-4,-,14,CASSLGELSYGYTF
-,TRBV7-3,TRBD2,16,CSSSLGLAEGVDTQYF
-,TRBV7-6,TRBD2,16,CASSSRLAGGTDTQYF
few,TRBV19,-,12,CASSSHTDTQYF
-,TRBV14,TRBD1,15,CASRKTGTGTYEQYF
-,TRBV11-1,TRBD1,15,CASSSLDRANYEQYF
-,TRBV11-3,TRBD1,13,CASSSTGNYEQYF
-,TRBV7-9,-,15,CASSLVRQGHREQFF
-,TRBV19,-,14,CASSIDLFRQPQHF
-,TRBV13,-,14,CASSLPRGQDGYTF
few,TRBV15,-,15,CATSRGATTNYGYTF
-,TRBV27,TRBD1,13,CASRGQAYQPQHF
-,TRBV6-1,TRBD2,14,CASRRLADGQTQYF
-,TRBV28,-,16,CASRSGHYGTNTEAFF
-,TRBV9,-,15,CASSAELLMNTEAFF
-,TRBV11-2,TRBD2,15,CASSLGGTSIDTQYF
-,TRBV19,TRBD1,14,CASSPGQERYEQYF
once,TRBV30,TRBD1,15,CAWSVLGQSNSPLHF
-,TRBV27,-,13,CASRGALGQPQHF
-,TRBV4-1,-,16,CASSPSWTVPYNEQFF